This T cell receptor beta chain was obtained from a study of OX40 agonist ivuxolimab in advanced cancers. Study information: The patients received ivuxolimab by intravenous route every 2 weeks at 0.01 to 10 mg/kg.

General study findings and limits: With doses of 0.1-3.0 mg/kg, partial responders showed among the lowest clonal expansion. In general, CD8+ T cells held more expanded clones than CD4+ did, on average.

V was shortened by 3 bases and J by 2 bases, with 14 bases between the two germline ends. The CDR3 has 15 amino acids. Germline V gives CDR1 LNHDA, CDR2 SQIVND (reference sequence). This clone was seen only once. The antigen is not known. Data came from immunoSEQ multiplex PCR; TCRdb stores just in-frame clones and leaves some out. The table has about 68,000 clones, approximately 90% seen once. Sample: CD4+ or CD8+ T cells sorted from blood, taken in a trial of the OX40 agonist ivuxolimab. This sequence was found in an adult with an advanced solid tumor such as melanoma, head and neck, liver or kidney cancer. The chain has TRBV19 and TRBJ2-7; possibly TRBD2 for D (7 bases). The CDR3 protein is CASSMGGRVPYEQYF. CDR3 nucleotides: TGTGCCAGTAGTATGGGGGGGCGCGTTCCCTACGAGCAGTACTTC.